Listed here are 26 T cell receptor beta chains from one sample, sequenced in a study of a mutant IDH1 vaccine in newly diagnosed glioma. Repertoires were generated with immunoSEQ multiplex PCR, while TCRdb's copy carries only in-frame clones and drops some. In the table there are roughly 69,000 clones, 85% to 90% of which are singletons. No antigen has been assigned to these receptors. Described time point: week 35, safety follow-up. All doses held 300 ug of mutant IDH1 20-mer peptide, with topical imiquimod. The source was PBMCs, collected from a glioma patient whose treatment included an IDH1 peptide vaccine. The receptors originated from a young man with glioma.

The chain has TRBV7-3 and TRBJ2-7; unclear D gene. Trimming stripped 3 bases from V and 0 bases from J, with 9 bases between. Germline CDR1 SGHTA, CDR2 FQGTGA. The CDR3 sequence is 14 residues long. CDR3 bases: TGTGCCAGCAGCTTGGCGGCCAACTCCTACGAGCAGTACTTC. It yields the protein CASSLAANSYEQYF.

V usage is TRBV5-5 and J usage is TRBJ2-1; 8 bases are a match to TRBD2. Germline values: CDR1 SGHKS, CDR2 YYEKEE (reference sequence). The ends lost 4 bases at V and 4 bases at J; junction bases unmatched: 7. This CDR3 has 15 residues. The CDR3 reads CASSESGSSYNEQFF. The CDR3 nucleotides are TGTGCCAGCAGCGAGAGCGGGAGTTCTTACAATGAGCAGTTCTTC.

The rearrangement links TRBV5-1 to TRBJ2-2, with TRBD2 as a possible D gene (5 bases). CDR1 is SGHRS, CDR2 YFSETQ, per germline. The V and J ends lost 0 bases and 8 bases respectively, with 11 bases between them. This CDR3 region has 14 residues. In nucleotides, the CDR3 is TGCGCCAGCAGCTTGGCCTATGAGGGAGGGGAGCTGTTTTTT. Amino acids: CASSLAYEGGELFF.

This clone was recorded a few times. The chain joins TRBV6-4 to TRBJ2-1, with 8 bases matching TRBD1. In germline, CDR1 is MRHNA, CDR2 SNTAGT. The CDR3 covers 15 residues. V lost 6 bases to trimming and J lost 0 bases; unmatched junction nucleotides: 4. The CDR3 DNA reads TGTGCCAGCAGAATCGACAGGGGCTCCTACAATGAGCAGTTCTTC. The encoded protein is CASRIDRGSYNEQFF.

The J gene is TRBJ2-3, the V gene TRBV14; 8 bases are shared with TRBD1. Germline V gives CDR1 SGHDN, CDR2 FVKESK. This CDR3 is built from 17 residues. V gave up 7 bases and J gave up 3 bases; unmatched junction bases: 15. CDR3 region: CASNPVNTGGWTDTQYF. In DNA, the CDR3 is TGTGCCAGCAACCCAGTCAACACAGGGGGATGGACAGATACGCAGTATTTT.

The chain uses TRBV30 and TRBJ1-5; no clear D. The CDR3 totals 13 residues. Trimming pared 0 bases from V and 7 bases from J, leaving 10 bases between. The germline V gene encodes CDR1 GTSNPN and CDR2 SVGIG (reference sequence). CDR3 sequence reads: CAWSVVEGQPQHF. DNA for the CDR3: TGTGCCTGGAGTGTAGTAGAAGGGCAGCCCCAGCATTTT.

This CDR3 reads CASARGSPAGGLQFF. The CDR3 DNA is TGTGCCAGCGCCCGGGGCTCGCCCGCGGGAGGTCTTCAGTTCTTC. The V call is TRBV6-5, the J call TRBJ2-1; the match to TRBD2 covers 8 bases. Germline V gives CDR1 MNHEY, CDR2 SVGAGI. J was trimmed by 13 bases and V by 8 bases; bases with no gene match: 19. This CDR3 has 15 amino acids.

The chain has TRBV15 and TRBJ2-7; D unclear. V was shortened by 0 bases and J by 1 base, with 10 bases between the two germline ends. Germline loops: CDR1 LNHNV, CDR2 YYDKDF (reference sequence). This CDR3 comprises 15 residues. The CDR3 DNA sequence: TGTGCCACCAGCAGAGATCCTGGGCTTTCCTACGAGCAGTACTTC. This encodes CATSRDPGLSYEQYF. Full variable domain (rest looked up from reference TRBV15 and TRBJ2-7): DAMVIQNPRYQVTQFGKPVTLSCSQTLNHNVMYWYQQKSSQAPKLLFHYYDKDFNNEADTPDNFQSRRPNTSFCFLDIRSPGLGDTAMYLCATSRDPGLSYEQYFGPGTRLTVT.

CDR3 amino acids: CASSLGTVGQPQHF. CDR3 bases: TGTGCCAGCAGCTTAGGGACAGTAGGCCAGCCCCAGCATTTT. The chain links TRBV7-8 to TRBJ1-5, with D perhaps TRBD1 (6 bases). CDR1 is SGHVS and CDR2 is FQNEAQ in the germline V gene. The germline V and J ends were trimmed by 1 base and 7 bases, with 11 bases remaining between them. CDR3 length: 14 residues.

This clone was found once. The rearrangement joins TRBV5-1 to TRBJ2-7; 8 positions agree with TRBD1. Germline CDR1 reads SGHRS; CDR2 reads YFSETQ. J was trimmed by 5 bases and V by 0 bases; bases with no gene match: 7. The CDR3 is 15 amino acids. Here the CDR3 reads CASSLGDRRADEQYF. CDR3 nucleotides: TGCGCCAGCAGCTTGGGGGACAGGAGGGCAGACGAGCAGTACTTC.

This clone appeared once. CDR3: CASSQVAEGYGYTF. DNA of the CDR3: TGCGCCAGCAGCCAAGTAGCAGAAGGCTATGGCTACACCTTC. The chain joins TRBV4-1 to TRBJ1-2; D call uncertain. The V end was cut by 1 base, the J end by 4 bases, with 10 bases between. Germline values: CDR1 MGHRA, CDR2 YSYEKL. The CDR3 is made up of 14 amino acids.

This rearrangement joins TRBV6-5 to TRBJ1-1; TRBD1 might be the D (6 bases). In germline, CDR1 is MNHEY, CDR2 SVGAGI. The V end was cut by 2 bases, the J end by 8 bases, with 9 bases between. The CDR3 has 12 residues. The CDR3 DNA is TGTGCCAGCAGTTACGTAACAGGGGAAGCTTTCTTT. It translates to CASSYVTGEAFF.

V is TRBV5-5 and J is TRBJ1-3, with D hard to call. The CDR3 covers 13 residues. CDR1 SGHKS and CDR2 YYEKEE come from the germline V gene (reference sequence). V gave up 5 bases and J gave up 4 bases, with 10 bases separating them. The CDR3 protein is CASSMRGGNTIYF. The CDR3 DNA reads TGTGCCAGCAGTATGCGCGGCGGAAACACCATATATTTT.

This clone has just a few counts. The chain carries TRBV5-1 and TRBJ1-4, with a tentative D call TRBD1 (6 bases). V was cut by 0 bases and J by 5 bases, with 11 bases left in between. The CDR3 contains 15 residues. Germline V gives CDR1 SGHRS, CDR2 YFSETQ. The CDR3 loop is CASSLDGTSNEKLFF. In DNA form, the CDR3 reads TGCGCCAGCAGCTTGGATGGGACAAGCAATGAAAAACTGTTTTTT.

This sequence joins TRBV29-1 and TRBJ1-2; D not certain. Trimming took off 6 bases at V and 0 bases at J, with 14 bases between the two ends. In germline, CDR1 is SQVTM, CDR2 ANQGSEA. The CDR3 length is 14 residues. The CDR3 bases are TGCAGCGTGGATGACACGCGAGCTAACTATGGCTACACCTTC. It is translated as CSVDDTRANYGYTF.

The chain is built from TRBV30 and TRBJ2-5; 8 positions match TRBD2. The ends lost 8 bases at V and 2 bases at J; junction bases unmatched: 13. Per the germline V gene, CDR1 is GTSNPN and CDR2 is SVGIG (reference sequence). The CDR3 has 15 residues. The chain's CDR3 is CALINAGGPQETQYF. The CDR3 region has the DNA TGTGCCCTGATTAACGCGGGAGGTCCTCAAGAGACCCAGTACTTC.

The chain employs TRBV11-2 and TRBJ2-3; 7 bases align to TRBD1. Looked up from germline, CDR1 is SGHAT and CDR2 is FQNNGV. The CDR3 sequence is 17 residues long. Trimming removed 1 base from V and 0 bases from J; junction bases left unmatched: 7. In DNA form, the CDR3 reads TGTGCCAGCAGCTTAGGGGGACAGTCATCTAGCACAGATACGCAGTATTTT. This sequence encodes CASSLGGQSSSTDTQYF.

The J gene is TRBJ1-2, the V gene TRBV9; D is possibly TRBD1 (6 bases). CDR1 SGDLS and CDR2 YYNGEE come from the germline V gene. The CDR3 consists of 16 residues. Trimming stripped 4 bases from V and 6 bases from J, with 22 bases between. This chain's CDR3 is CASSPLNRDNRNGYTF. CDR3 bases: TGTGCCAGCAGCCCCCTAAACCGGGACAACCGTAATGGCTACACCTTC.

The chain recombines TRBV5-6 with TRBJ2-1; 11 bases are a match to TRBD2. CDR3 length equals 17 residues. From germline, CDR1 is SGHDT and CDR2 YYEEEE. After removal of 4 bases from V and 2 bases from J, the junction contained 8 bases not matched to a gene. CDR3 coding DNA: TGTGCCAGCAGCCCTAAGACTAGCGGGATTACCTACAATGAGCAGTTCTTC. This encodes CASSPKTSGITYNEQFF.

The V gene is TRBV7-9, the J gene TRBJ2-4, with D possibly TRBD1 on 6 matching bases. The V end lost 7 bases, the J end lost 0 bases, and 19 bases lay between the germline ends. The CDR3 loop spans 17 amino acids. Looked up from germline, CDR1 is SEHNR and CDR2 is FQNEAQ (reference sequence). The CDR3 coding sequence is TGTGCCAGCATCGACTCATTAGGGGGTCCAGCCAAAAACATTCAGTACTTC. Its translation: CASIDSLGGPAKNIQYF.

The CDR3 bases are TGTGCCAGCAGCTCGGGGTCATCGTGGGCAGATACGCAGTATTTT. Translated: CASSSGSSWADTQYF. V gene TRBV11-3 combines with J gene TRBJ2-3, with D maybe TRBD2 (5 bases). The CDR3 is made up of 15 amino acids. The germline V gene encodes CDR1 SGHNT and CDR2 YENEEA. Trimming removed 4 bases at V and 4 bases at J, with 15 bases between.

The V call is TRBV6-5, the J call TRBJ1-5; TRBD1 matches 7 bases. Unmatched junction bases numbered 5, after V lost 5 bases and J lost 4 bases. The germline V gene has CDR1 MNHEY and CDR2 SVGAGI. This CDR3 is built from 14 residues. The CDR3 sequence is CASSIRQGNQPQHF. The CDR3 DNA is TGTGCCAGCAGTATACGACAGGGAAATCAGCCCCAGCATTTT.

The chain combines TRBV28 with TRBJ2-7; 7 nucleotides match TRBD1. This CDR3 spans 11 amino acids. V trimming: 5 bases; J trimming: 5 bases; junction bases outside the gene matches: 0. Germline V gene sequence: CDR1 MDHEN, CDR2 SYDVKM. The CDR3: CASSQGDEQYF. CDR3 DNA sequence: TGTGCCAGCAGTCAGGGGGACGAGCAGTACTTC.

The chain employs TRBV7-9 and TRBJ2-2; perhaps TRBD2 as D (5 bases). The germline V gene has CDR1 SEHNR and CDR2 FQNEAQ (reference sequence). The V gene lost 4 bases and the J gene lost 0 bases, with 12 bases spanning the gap. The CDR3 is 16 residues long. DNA for the CDR3: TGTGCCAGCAGCTCCATCTCGGGGACGAACACCGGGGAGCTGTTTTTT. Translated, it gives CASSSISGTNTGELFF.

The rearrangement uses TRBV5-6 and TRBJ2-1; TRBD2 aligns across 8 bases. The CDR3 runs to 16 residues. V shed 1 base, J shed 4 bases, and the junction held 7 bases outside the gene matches. Germline V gene lookup returns CDR1 SGHDT and CDR2 YYEEEE. The CDR3 protein is CASSLLAASGYNEQFF. The CDR3, as DNA: TGTGCCAGCAGCTTGTTGGCGGCTAGCGGGTACAATGAGCAGTTCTTC. Using reference TRBV5-6 and TRBJ2-1 for the parts outside the CDR3, the full variable domain is DAGVTQSPTHLIKTRGQQVTLRCSPKSGHDTVSWYQQALGQGPQFIFQYYEEEERQRGNFPDRFSGHQFPNYSSELNVNALLLGDSALYLCASSLLAASGYNEQFFGPGTRLTVL.

The V call is TRBV5-1, the J call TRBJ2-3; a weak D match, TRBD2 (6 bases). Germline CDR1 and CDR2: SGHRS and YFSETQ. V shed 0 bases and J shed 6 bases, with 11 bases lying between them. The CDR3 is 14 residues long. CDR3 in amino acids: CASSLAQAGDTQYF. DNA of the CDR3: TGCGCCAGCAGCTTGGCCCAGGCGGGGGATACGCAGTATTTT.